These 11 T cell receptor beta chains were all obtained from the same sample, sequenced in a study of T cell repertoires in cytomegalovirus infection. TCRdb independently ran MiXCR on the reads; one entry per CDR3 protein. The sample shows 650,000 to 900,000 distinct CDR3 sequences, approximately 30% of them seen only once. Their cognate antigens are unknown. The sample here was cultured CD8+ T cells from PBMCs, taken from culture after CMV antigen stimulation. The receptors were sampled from a human donor in good health (CMV status not recorded). Some clones in this sample may be carry-over from other donors' samples.

This rearrangement joins TRBV19 to TRBJ2-2, with D perhaps matching TRBD1 (5 bases). The CDR3 is made up of 14 amino acids. Germline CDR1 is LNHDA and CDR2 is SQIVND (reference sequence). Trimming pared 7 bases from V and 4 bases from J, leaving 13 bases between. For the CDR3, the DNA is TGTGCCAGTACTTTATCCAGGGCCACCGGGGAGCTGTTTTTT. Protein product: CASTLSRATGELFF.

This chain joins TRBV20-1 and TRBJ2-7; D not resolved. Between the trimmed V and J ends, which lost 3 bases and 0 bases, there was a span of 15 bases. This CDR3 contains 15 residues. Germline CDR1 DFQATT, CDR2 SNEGSKA (reference sequence). The CDR3, as DNA: TGCAGTGCTAGTCATCAATCTCCCCCCTCCTACGAGCAGTACTTC. The encoded protein is CSASHQSPPSYEQYF.

The J gene is TRBJ1-4, the V gene TRBV6-6; D is undetermined. The V gene lost 2 bases and the J gene lost 5 bases, with 12 bases spanning the gap. Germline V gene data show CDR1 as MNHNY and CDR2 as SVGAGI (reference sequence). CDR3 length: 15 amino acids. The CDR3 here is CASSYQSALNEKLFF. The CDR3 nucleotides are TGTGCCAGCAGTTACCAATCAGCCCTGAATGAAAAACTGTTTTTT.

In this sample, this clonotype turned up many times. The chain employs TRBV7-9 and TRBJ2-5; no clear D gene. The CDR3 has 14 residues. With 4 bases removed from V and 0 bases from J, the gap between germline ends came to 9 bases. CDR1 is SEHNR and CDR2 is FQNEAQ in the germline V gene (reference sequence). DNA of the CDR3: TGTGCCAGCAGCTCCGGAACGTACCAAGAGACCCAGTACTTC. Amino acids: CASSSGTYQETQYF. Variable domain in full (rest from reference TRBV7-9 and TRBJ2-5): DTGVSQNPRHKITKRGQNVTFRCDPISEHNRLYWYRQTLGQGPEFLTYFQNEAQLEKSRLLSDRFSAERPKGSFSTLEIQRTEQGDSAMYLCASSSGTYQETQYFGPGTRLLVL.

This clonotype was detected only a few times. The chain carries TRBV6-2 or TRBV6-3 and TRBJ2-1; 14 bases map to TRBD2. J gave up 8 bases and V 6 bases, and 6 bases lay outside the gene matches. This CDR3 has 15 amino acids. CDR1 is MNHEY and CDR2 is SVGEGT in the germline V gene. Here the CDR3 reads CASRPGTSGGHEQFF. CDR3 in DNA: TGTGCCAGCAGGCCCGGGACTAGCGGGGGACATGAGCAGTTCTTC.

Comment on this clonotype: At one boundary the junction diverges from the germline segment, which might be a read error. V and J are TRBV5-1 and TRBJ1-1, with D tentatively TRBD1 (5 bases). This CDR3 region has 15 residues. Germline V gene data show CDR1 as SGHRS and CDR2 as YFSETQ. CDR3 in DNA: TGCGCCAGCAGCTTGAAGGGGCCCCTATTGTTTGAAGCTTCCTTT. Translated, it gives CASSLKGPLLFEASF.

This clonotype was recorded a few times. CDR3 DNA: TGTGCCAGCAGACCAACAGGGTACTACACTGAAGCTTTCTTT. Its translation: CASRPTGYYTEAFF. The J gene is TRBJ1-1, the V gene TRBV7-9; D is perhaps TRBD1 (6 bases). Trimming took 6 bases from V and 3 from J, leaving 14 bases between them. Germline V lookup: CDR1 SEHNR, CDR2 FQNEAQ (reference sequence). The CDR3 consists of 14 residues. Full variable domain (remainder filled in from reference TRBV7-9 and TRBJ1-1): DTGVSQNPRHKITKRGQNVTFRCDPISEHNRLYWYRQTLGQGPEFLTYFQNEAQLEKSRLLSDRFSAERPKGSFSTLEIQRTEQGDSAMYLCASRPTGYYTEAFFGQGTRLTVV.

The chain joins TRBV7-6 to TRBJ2-1, with 11 bases matching TRBD2. V shed 5 bases, J shed 4 bases, and the junction held 7 bases outside the gene matches. Germline-derived CDR1 and CDR2 are SGHVS and FNYEAQ. The CDR3 has 16 residues. The CDR3 here is CASSLRIAGGYNEQFF. In DNA form, the CDR3 reads TGTGCCAGCAGCCTGAGGATAGCGGGGGGGTACAATGAGCAGTTCTTC.

This clonotype was observed a few times. The chain couples TRBV7-9 to TRBJ2-7, with 7 nucleotides matching TRBD1. J was trimmed by 2 bases and V by 2 bases; bases with no gene match: 3. Germline values: CDR1 SEHNR, CDR2 FQNEAQ (reference sequence). The CDR3 consists of 14 residues. CDR3 sequence: CASSLTGQPYEQYF. The CDR3 DNA follows: TGTGCCAGCAGCTTAACGGGACAGCCCTACGAGCAGTACTTC.

This clonotype was seen many times. The V call is TRBV12-3 or TRBV12-4, the J call TRBJ2-7, with D uncertain. Trimming shortened V by 5 bases and J by 4 bases, and 9 bases separated the two germline ends. The CDR3 sequence is 12 residues long. This CDR3 is CASSPEPYEQYF. CDR3 sequence (DNA): TGTGCCAGCAGTCCCGAGCCGTACGAGCAGTACTTC.

In DNA, the CDR3 is TGTGCCAGTAGTATTCTCAATCAGCCCCAGCATTTT. Its translation: CASSILNQPQHF. The rearrangement links TRBV19 to TRBJ1-5, with no clear D. The CDR3 has 12 amino acids. Germline values: CDR1 LNHDA, CDR2 SQIVND (reference sequence). V lost 3 bases to trimming and J lost 3 bases, with 3 bases between them.